Described below is a single T cell receptor beta chain sequence and its context. Its antigen is unidentified. This may stem from a read error, because a much larger clone lies one nucleotide away. Looked up from germline, CDR1 is DFQATT and CDR2 is SNEGSKA (reference sequence). V shed 0 bases and J shed 3 bases, with 18 bases lying between them. CDR3 length equals 16 residues. Unique molecular identifiers tagged the TCR beta cDNA libraries. Via MiXCR, TCRdb re-called the PCR reads, giving one row per CDR3 protein. This table has over 150,000 distinct CDR3 sequences, approximately 30% appearing once. This sample is part of a study of post-analysis software for immune sequencing data. Overall study findings and caveats: Four to six TRBV segments appeared more often in patients than in controls, and TRBV5-6, TRBV5-1 and TRBV20-1 were among these. For normalized Chao1 diversity, multiple sclerosis patients scored significantly lower than controls did.

The sequenced sample was blood. This TCR came from a girl between 5 and 17 years old with multiple sclerosis. The chain employs TRBV20-1 and TRBJ2-7; D unclear. CDR3 loop: CSARDGARLGCYEQYF. The CDR3 DNA follows: TGCAGTGCTAGAGATGGAGCTAGATTGGGATGCTACGAGCAGTACTTC.